The 28 T cell receptor beta chains presented below share a single source sample, sequenced in a study of blood T cells in healthy people across ages (dated by TCRdb to between 2015 and 2017). The receptor library was made with 5' RACE. The sequencing machine was an Illumina HiSeq 2500. The second PCR ran for about 7 to 11 cycles and used a J-beta primer mix along with a sample-barcoded 5' primer. Using fastp trimming at Q25 and MiXCR clonotype assembly, TCRdb reanalyzed the public sequencing data and kept in-frame beta chains. Duplicate CDR3 protein sequences are folded into a single record with the most common DNA and genes. For this sample the table gives about 1.1 million distinct CDR3 sequences, of which roughly two fifths were detected only once. The ten top clones hold around 13% of the sample. The sample comprised blood. The receptor source for this set is a man aged 18-30 years in good health.

The chain employs TRBV7-9 and TRBJ1-2, with D unresolved. The CDR3 runs 16 residues. Germline V gene sequence: CDR1 SEHNR, CDR2 FQNEAQ (reference sequence). V shed 4 bases and J shed 2 bases, with 17 bases lying between them. In nucleotides, the CDR3 is TGTGCCAGCAGCTCCCCGAGTAGGACCCGCAACTATGGCTACACCTTC. It translates to CASSSPSRTRNYGYTF.

This clonotype was detected only a few times. The chain has TRBV20-1 and TRBJ1-2, with D tentatively TRBD1 (5 bases). The V end lost 0 bases, the J end lost 6 bases, and 23 bases lay between the germline ends. The CDR3 has 17 amino acids. Germline V gene sequence: CDR1 DFQATT, CDR2 SNEGSKA (reference sequence). The CDR3 protein is CSARDLVSGLGHNGYTF. The CDR3 DNA sequence: TGCAGTGCTAGAGATCTCGTTTCGGGGTTGGGGCACAATGGCTACACCTTC.

There are a few counts of this clonotype. The CDR3 sequence: CASSLTDRFNQPQHF. The CDR3 coding sequence is TGTGCCAGTAGTCTCACGGACAGATTTAATCAGCCCCAGCATTTT. The J gene is TRBJ1-5, the V gene TRBV19; TRBD1 is a possible D gene (6 bases). The CDR3 sequence is 15 residues long. Germline lookup yields CDR1 LNHDA and CDR2 SQIVND (reference sequence). Trimming left V 5 bases short and J 4 bases short, with 15 bases between.

The chain links TRBV20-1 to TRBJ2-1, with D maybe TRBD2 (7 bases). The V end was cut by 5 bases, the J end by 13 bases, with 18 bases between. There are 12 residues in the CDR3. CDR1 and CDR2 (germline): DFQATT, SNEGSKA (reference sequence). Here the CDR3 reads CSAAQGRETQFF. DNA for the CDR3: TGCAGTGCTGCTCAGGGGAGGGAGACCCAGTTCTTC.

The CDR3 is CASTLPVSSTDTQYF. The DNA for the CDR3 is TGTGCCAGCACCCTCCCGGTCTCTAGCACAGATACGCAGTATTTT. The chain combines TRBV6-6 with TRBJ2-3; D ambiguous. There are 15 residues in the CDR3. Trimming pared 7 bases from V and 0 bases from J, leaving 14 bases between. Germline-derived CDR1 and CDR2 are MNHNY and SVGAGI (reference sequence).

This chain connects TRBV7-9 to TRBJ1-2, with 7 bases fitting TRBD1. Germline CDR1 reads SEHNR; CDR2 reads FQNEAQ (reference sequence). This CDR3 has 15 amino acids. V shed 2 bases and J 2 bases; nucleotides not matched to a gene: 5. The CDR3 DNA reads as TGTGCCAGCAGCTTATTGGAGGGACAGAACTATGGCTACACCTTC. Translating gives CASSLLEGQNYGYTF.

This chain connects TRBV27 to TRBJ2-5; 7 nucleotides match TRBD1. CDR3 size: 14 residues. V was clipped by 8 bases and J by 11 bases; unmatched bases: 17. CDR1 is MNHEY and CDR2 is SMNVEV in the germline V gene (reference sequence). In nucleotides, the CDR3 is TGTGCCAGCGGCCGGGACAGAGCTTTAAATGAGCAGTACTTC. Translation: CASGRDRALNEQYF.

The genes are TRBV9 and TRBJ1-2; D is undetermined. The V and J ends lost 0 bases and 8 bases respectively, with 11 bases between them. Germline CDR1 reads SGDLS; CDR2 reads YYNGEE. The length of the CDR3 is 13 residues. The CDR3 reads CASSVAEKAGYTF. The DNA for the CDR3 is TGTGCCAGCAGCGTAGCAGAGAAGGCAGGCTACACCTTC.

The chain recombines TRBV20-1 with TRBJ2-3, with 7 nucleotides matching TRBD2. The CDR3 runs to 14 residues. Trimming cost V 6 bases and J 0 bases; bases outside gene matches: 6. Germline V gene sequence: CDR1 DFQATT, CDR2 SNEGSKA (reference sequence). The CDR3 nucleotides are TGCAGTGCCCCCACTAGCGTTAGCACAGATACGCAGTATTTT. This gives the protein CSAPTSVSTDTQYF.

J is TRBJ1-5 and V is TRBV6-2 or TRBV6-3; D unclear. CDR3 length: 13 residues. V was pared by 2 bases and J by 5 bases, with 7 bases between. The germline gives CDR1 MNHEY, CDR2 SVGEGT. CDR3 sequence (DNA): TGTGCCAGCAGTTACGGGTCAGATCAGCCCCAGCATTTT. Translated, it gives CASSYGSDQPQHF.

The rearrangement uses TRBV20-1 and TRBJ1-6, with 9 bases aligning to TRBD1. Trimming took 6 bases from V and 1 from J; bases not matched to a gene: 7. CDR1 and CDR2 (germline): DFQATT, SNEGSKA (reference sequence). CDR3 length equals 16 residues. CDR3 protein: CSAPTGGASYNSPLHF. In DNA form, the CDR3 reads TGCAGTGCCCCTACAGGGGGCGCGTCCTATAATTCACCCCTCCACTTT.

There are a few counts of this clonotype. As DNA, the CDR3 is TGTGCCAGCAGTTCCGCCTGGGACAGTTATGGCTACACCTTC. Protein sequence: CASSSAWDSYGYTF. The rearrangement links TRBV25-1 to TRBJ1-2; 7 bases fit TRBD1. The V and J ends lost 5 bases and 5 bases, in that order; junction bases with no gene match: 8. Germline CDR1 reads MGHDK; CDR2 reads SYGVNS. The CDR3 contains 14 residues.

This clonotype was picked up a small number of times. This chain uses TRBV6-5 with TRBJ2-1, with D possibly matching TRBD1 (5 bases). Trimming cost V 6 bases and J 6 bases, with 18 bases left between them. CDR3 size: 15 residues. Germline CDR1 reads MNHEY; CDR2 reads SVGAGI. The CDR3 bases are TGTGCCAGCAGGATCGGGCAGGGAAATTTCAATGAGCAGTTCTTC. Encoded protein: CASRIGQGNFNEQFF.

V gene TRBV28 combines with J gene TRBJ2-2, with a possible D match to TRBD1 (5 bases). V was trimmed by 6 bases and J by 5 bases, leaving 10 bases between them. This CDR3 comprises 13 residues. Germline CDR1 and CDR2: MDHEN and SYDVKM. This CDR3 reads CASRDPGTGELFF. The CDR3 DNA follows: TGTGCCAGCAGGGACCCAGGGACCGGGGAGCTGTTTTTT.

V usage is TRBV6-2 or TRBV6-3 and J usage is TRBJ1-2; D is undetermined. The CDR3 extends over 16 amino acids. Germline CDR1 MNHEY, CDR2 SVGEGT. V lost 5 bases and J lost 3, with 19 bases in between. The CDR3 coding sequence is TGTGCCAGCAGTACCAACTCGGCCGTACAGCACTATGGCTACACCTTC. Translation gives CASSTNSAVQHYGYTF.

This clonotype was recorded a few times. This rearrangement joins TRBV5-1 to TRBJ2-1, with D perhaps matching TRBD1 or TRBD2 (6 bases each). The germline V gene encodes CDR1 SGHRS and CDR2 YFSETQ. The CDR3 length is 16 residues. The V end was cut by 2 bases, the J end by 5 bases, with 17 bases between. As DNA, the CDR3 is TGCGCCAGCAGCTTAGGGGGTCAGCGGGTAGACAATGAGCAGTTCTTC. Translating it yields CASSLGGQRVDNEQFF.

Worth noting for this clonotype: This may stem from a read error, because a much larger clone lies one nucleotide away. The chain is built from TRBV7-2 and TRBJ1-5; D is ambiguous. The CDR3 loop spans 15 amino acids. The V end was cut by 1 base, the J end by 0 bases, with 7 bases between. Germline lookup yields CDR1 SGHTA and CDR2 FQGNSA. CDR3 protein: CASSLGASSNQPQHF. The CDR3 region has the DNA TGTGCCAGCAGCTTAGGGGCCAGTAGCAATCAGCCCCAGCATTTT.

This sequence joins TRBV10-3 and TRBJ2-3, with TRBD2 matching over 9 bases. Germline CDR1 is ENHRY and CDR2 is SYGVKD. Germline trimming cut 6 bases from V and 4 bases from J; bases unmatched to any gene: 5. The CDR3 covers 14 residues. CDR3: CAIRNSGGADTQYF. The CDR3 DNA reads as TGTGCCATCAGGAATAGCGGGGGCGCAGATACGCAGTATTTT.

The J gene is TRBJ2-3, the V gene TRBV24-1; tentative D call: TRBD2 (5 bases). Germline V gene data show CDR1 as KGHDR and CDR2 as SFDVKD. The CDR3 is 16 residues long. V was trimmed by 5 bases and J by 3 bases, leaving 17 bases between them. This chain's CDR3 is CATSASRLRRTDTQYF. In DNA, the CDR3 is TGTGCCACCAGTGCTAGCCGTCTGAGGCGGACAGATACGCAGTATTTT.

This clonotype was counted only a few times. This chain uses TRBV4-2 with TRBJ2-3; 11 bases fit TRBD2. The CDR3 covers 17 residues. V shed 0 bases, J shed 1 base, and the junction held 3 bases outside the gene matches. Looked up from germline, CDR1 is LGHNA and CDR2 is YNFKEQ. CDR3 residues: CASSQETSGGRTDTQYF. The CDR3 bases are TGTGCCAGCAGCCAAGAAACTAGCGGGGGACGCACAGATACGCAGTATTTT.

The V and J genes are TRBV6-6 and TRBJ2-5, with D hard to call. The DNA matches TRBJ2-7 better at its end, which makes the J call doubtful. Germline V CDR1 and CDR2: MNHNY, SVGAGI (reference sequence). The CDR3 spans 13 residues. CDR3 region: CASSYSLVNEQYF. In DNA, the CDR3 is TGTGCCAGCAGTTACTCTCTGGTAAACGAGCAGTACTTC.

The sample holds a few counts of this clonotype. This rearrangement joins TRBV11-2 to TRBJ2-3; maybe TRBD2 (6 bases). CDR1 and CDR2 (germline): SGHAT, FQNNGV. This CDR3 contains 16 residues. V lost 1 base and J lost 3, with 14 bases in between. For the CDR3, the DNA is TGTGCCAGCAGCTTAGGCAACCGGGGGTCGACAGATACGCAGTATTTT. It specifies CASSLGNRGSTDTQYF. Together with reference TRBV11-2 and TRBJ2-3, the CDR3 gives the full variable domain: EAGVAQSPRYKIIEKRQSVAFWCNPISGHATLYWYQQILGQGPKLLIQFQNNGVVDDSQLPKDRFSAERLKGVDSTLKIQPAKLEDSAVYLCASSLGNRGSTDTQYFGPGTRLTVL.

The V gene is TRBV6-6, the J gene TRBJ2-7, with 9 bases aligning to TRBD1. The DNA matches TRBJ2-5 better at its end, which makes the J call doubtful. CDR1 MNHNY and CDR2 SVGAGI come from the germline V gene (reference sequence). The CDR3 totals 15 residues. CDR3 loop: CAGTPGQGRVKTQYF. The CDR3 nucleotides read TGTGCCGGCACCCCGGGACAGGGTAGGGTGAAGACCCAGTACTTC.

The chain couples TRBV7-2 to TRBJ2-5; D remains unclear. Judging by the DNA end, TRBJ2-1 fits better; the J call may be wrong. The CDR3 runs to 14 residues. Per the germline V gene, CDR1 is SGHTA and CDR2 is FQGNSA. CDR3 DNA sequence: TGTGCCAGCAGCTTAGGGTCTGAGCAAGAGACCCAGTTCTTC. This gives the protein CASSLGSEQETQFF.

This clonotype was detected a few times. This sequence joins TRBV7-9 and TRBJ2-5, with D possibly being TRBD1 or TRBD2 (5 bases each). This CDR3 has 15 residues. The V end was cut by 3 bases, the J end by 1 base, with 12 bases between. Per germline, CDR1 SEHNR and CDR2 FQNEAQ (reference sequence). The CDR3, as DNA: TGTGCCAGCAGCTTCGAGGGGTTGGCCCAAGAGACCCAGTACTTC. Protein product: CASSFEGLAQETQYF.

This CDR3 is CASSLSAGQDTEAFF. CDR3 in DNA: TGTGCCAGCAGCTTATCGGCGGGGCAGGACACTGAAGCTTTCTTT. This chain joins TRBV7-9 and TRBJ1-1; TRBD1 is a possible D gene (5 bases). The germline gives CDR1 SEHNR, CDR2 FQNEAQ (reference sequence). Trimming pared 2 bases from V and 3 bases from J, leaving 13 bases between. The CDR3 is made up of 15 amino acids.

The chain uses TRBV11-2 and TRBJ1-6, with 11 bases lining up with TRBD1. The CDR3 spans 17 residues. The germline gives CDR1 SGHAT, CDR2 FQNNGV. V shed 4 bases, J shed 7 bases, and the junction held 9 bases outside the gene matches. The CDR3 region has the DNA TGTGCCAGCAGCTCATTGAAAGGACAGGGGGCCAATTCACCCCTCCACTTT. This translates into CASSSLKGQGANSPLHF.

The chain is built from TRBV29-1 and TRBJ1-2; D ambiguous. Germline CDR1 SQVTM, CDR2 ANQGSEA. Between the trimmed V and J ends, which lost 4 bases and 7 bases, there was a span of 10 bases. This CDR3 region has 11 residues. CDR3 residues: CSVGERCGYTF. CDR3 nucleotides: TGCAGCGTTGGCGAACGCTGTGGCTACACCTTC.